This TCR beta chain stems from a study of PD-1 blockade in classical Hodgkin lymphoma. All patients experienced relapse after autologous stem cell transplantation, and brentuximab vedotin exposure was variable. The CDR3 is made up of 14 amino acids. V was pared by 4 bases and J by 2 bases, with 3 bases of the junction left unmatched. The germline V gene encodes CDR1 MNHEY and CDR2 SVGAGI. The assay was immunoSEQ multiplex PCR, and TCRdb's table has in-frame clones only and misses some. The sample comprises fewer than 110,000 clones, around 89% of which are singletons, and approximately 6.3% rests with the top ten.

This clonotype originated in a human donor with classical Hodgkin lymphoma. This sample comprised peripheral blood mononuclear cells (PBMCs), obtained before the second cycle of nivolumab. The V and J genes are TRBV6-5 and TRBJ2-7; TRBD1 agrees at 9 bases. CDR3 residues: CASSLGQGPYEQYF. CDR3 DNA: TGTGCCAGCAGTTTGGGACAGGGACCCTACGAGCAGTACTTC.